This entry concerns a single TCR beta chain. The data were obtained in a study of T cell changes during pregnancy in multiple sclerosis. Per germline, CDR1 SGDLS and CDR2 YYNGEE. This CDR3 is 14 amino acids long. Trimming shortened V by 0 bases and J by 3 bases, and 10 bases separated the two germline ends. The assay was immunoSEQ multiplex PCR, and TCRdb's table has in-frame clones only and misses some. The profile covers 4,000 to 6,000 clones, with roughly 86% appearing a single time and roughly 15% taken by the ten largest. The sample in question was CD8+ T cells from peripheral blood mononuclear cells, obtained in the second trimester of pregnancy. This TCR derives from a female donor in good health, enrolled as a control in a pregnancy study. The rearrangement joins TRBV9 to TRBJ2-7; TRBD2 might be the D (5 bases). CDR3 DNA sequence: TGTGCCAGCAGCGTAGGACTGGGAGTCTACGAGCAGTACTTC. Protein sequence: CASSVGLGVYEQYF.